This entry lists 18 T cell receptor beta chains sequenced from one sample in a study of cytomegalovirus exposure and HLA in healthy donors (dated by TCRdb to 2016 to 2017). The library was generated by the immunoSEQ multiplex PCR assay. This is the immuneACCESS table as TCRdb keeps it, with only in-frame sequences that have V and J called. A part of the clones is gone; compared with another copy, unresolved V genes explain less than half, and the rest is unexplained. This sample gives around 220,000 clones in total; roughly 83% of them show up just once. Over 13% of the sample rests with the top ten. The sequenced sample was PBMCs. Receptors were obtained from a woman in her twenties or thirties in good health and CMV-seropositive.

The rearrangement links TRBV19 to TRBJ2-1; a possible D gene is TRBD2 (5 bases). Trimming removed 5 bases at V and 9 bases at J, with 17 bases between. CDR1 and CDR2 from the germline V gene are LNHDA and SQIVND (reference sequence). The CDR3 runs to 14 residues. CDR3 loop: CASSASGLRGEQFF. The CDR3 region has the DNA TGTGCCAGTAGTGCGTCGGGCCTACGGGGTGAGCAGTTCTTC.

The J gene is TRBJ1-4, the V gene TRBV2; D is unclear. This CDR3 comprises 12 residues. Trimming stripped 4 bases from V and 6 bases from J, with 6 bases between. Germline CDR1 and CDR2: SNHLY and FYNNEI. In DNA form, the CDR3 reads TGTGCCAGCAGTGGAGGCTATGAAAAACTGTTTTTT. Encoded protein: CASSGGYEKLFF.

J is TRBJ2-3 and V is TRBV7-3; tentative D call: TRBD2 (5 bases). This CDR3 contains 15 residues. The V gene's germline CDR1 is SGHTA and CDR2 FQGTGA. V lost 1 base and J 0 bases, leaving 8 bases between the germline ends. CDR3 DNA: TGTGCCAGCAGCTTAAACGAGCGGAGCACAGATACGCAGTATTTT. Its protein product is CASSLNERSTDTQYF. Full variable domain (remainder filled in from reference TRBV7-3 and TRBJ2-3): GAGVSQTPSNKVTEKGKYVELRCDPISGHTALYWYRQSLGQGPEFLIYFQGTGAADDSGLPNDRFFAVRPEGSVSTLKIQRTERGDSAVYLCASSLNERSTDTQYFGPGTRLTVL.

V usage is TRBV7-2 and J usage is TRBJ2-1; D uncertain. Trimming pared 2 bases from V and 5 bases from J, leaving 13 bases between. The V gene's germline CDR1 is SGHTA and CDR2 FQGNSA. The CDR3 contains 15 residues. The CDR3 bases are TGTGCCAGCAGCTTACGGGCGGCAGGTCACAATGAGCAGTTCTTC. It codes for CASSLRAAGHNEQFF.

V and J are TRBV5-6 and TRBJ1-2; D is ambiguous. The length of the CDR3 is 12 residues. V was cut by 4 bases and J by 5 bases, with 9 bases left in between. Germline V CDR1 and CDR2: SGHDT, YYEEEE. CDR3 in DNA: TGTGCCAGCAGCGCGGAGGCATATGGCTACACCTTC. This encodes CASSAEAYGYTF. Supplemented by reference TRBV5-6 and TRBJ1-2, the full variable domain reads DAGVTQSPTHLIKTRGQQVTLRCSPKSGHDTVSWYQQALGQGPQFIFQYYEEEERQRGNFPDRFSGHQFPNYSSELNVNALLLGDSALYLCASSAEAYGYTFGSGTRLTVV.

The genes are TRBV15 and TRBJ1-1; no definite D call. V dropped 1 base and J dropped 6 bases, with 6 bases sitting between them. Germline V CDR1 and CDR2: LNHNV, YYDKDF (reference sequence). This CDR3 is 12 amino acids long. The CDR3: CATSRVGSEAFF. In nucleotides, the CDR3 is TGTGCCACCAGCAGAGTAGGGTCTGAAGCTTTCTTT.

This clone was seen just once. V is TRBV30 and J is TRBJ2-3; 15 bases line up with TRBD2. J was trimmed by 4 bases and V by 4 bases; bases with no gene match: 6. CDR3 length: 16 residues. Germline V gene lookup returns CDR1 GTSNPN and CDR2 SVGIG (reference sequence). The CDR3 nucleotides read TGTGCCTGGACTAAGGGACTAGCGGGAGGCCCAGATACGCAGTATTTT. Translated: CAWTKGLAGGPDTQYF.

The gene calls are TRBV5-1 and TRBJ2-7; possibly TRBD1 for D (6 bases). The CDR3 loop spans 14 amino acids. V was shortened by 3 bases and J by 2 bases, with 12 bases between the two germline ends. CDR1 SGHRS and CDR2 YFSETQ come from the germline V gene. This chain's CDR3 is CASSSPAGAYEQYF. The DNA for the CDR3 is TGCGCCAGCAGCTCCCCGGCAGGGGCCTACGAGCAGTACTTC. The variable domain in full, completed from reference TRBV5-1 and TRBJ2-7, reads KAGVTQTPRYLIKTRGQQVTLSCSPISGHRSVSWYQQTPGQGLQFLFEYFSETQRNKGNFPGRFSGRQFSNSRSEMNVSTLELGDSALYLCASSSPAGAYEQYFGPGTRLTVT.

The chain is built from TRBV20-1 and TRBJ2-7, with D maybe TRBD2 (5 bases). Germline V gene data show CDR1 as DFQATT and CDR2 as SNEGSKA (reference sequence). The CDR3 has 11 amino acids. The V end was cut by 7 bases, the J end by 2 bases, with 9 bases between. The CDR3 DNA follows: TGCAGTGGGAGGCTAGCCTACGAGCAGTACTTC. Residues: CSGRLAYEQYF.

The J gene is TRBJ2-1, the V gene TRBV7-3, with 11 bases aligning to TRBD2. V shed 6 bases, J shed 7 bases, and the junction held 8 bases outside the gene matches. Per germline, CDR1 SGHTA and CDR2 FQGTGA. This CDR3 contains 15 residues. Written as DNA, the CDR3 is TGTGCCAGCAGTTTCGGGACTAGCGGAAGTAATGAGCAGTTCTTC. Amino acid sequence: CASSFGTSGSNEQFF.

This chain joins TRBV18 and TRBJ1-2, with D hard to call. CDR3 size: 12 residues. The V gene's germline CDR1 is KGHSH and CDR2 LQKENI. The germline V and J ends were trimmed by 2 bases and 6 bases, with 7 bases remaining between them. CDR3 region: CASSPSGDGYTF. The CDR3 coding sequence is TGTGCCAGCTCACCATCCGGGGATGGCTACACCTTC.

This clone was observed a single time. The chain couples TRBV5-1 to TRBJ1-1; 9 nucleotides match TRBD1. Germline values: CDR1 SGHRS, CDR2 YFSETQ. Losses at the gene ends were 4 bases for V and 5 bases for J; bases not matched to a gene: 9. The CDR3 is made up of 15 amino acids. CDR3 sequence (DNA): TGCGCCAGCAGCGAGGCGGACAGGGGTGGAACTGAAGCTTTCTTT. The encoded protein is CASSEADRGGTEAFF.

This sequence joins TRBV7-8 and TRBJ2-5; possibly TRBD1 for D (5 bases). CDR3 length: 12 amino acids. Germline-derived CDR1 and CDR2 are SGHVS and FQNEAQ. Deletions cut 0 bases from V and 10 bases from J, with 9 bases between. The CDR3 nucleotides are TGTGCCAGCAGCTTAGCACCCCAGGGCCAGTACTTC. Translating gives CASSLAPQGQYF.

The CDR3, as DNA: TGTGCCAGCAGTTACAGGGAGTACGAGCAGTACTTC. This gives the protein CASSYREYEQYF. V gene TRBV28 combines with J gene TRBJ2-7; D might be TRBD1 (6 bases). V lost 4 bases and J lost 4, with 8 bases in between. Germline loops: CDR1 MDHEN, CDR2 SYDVKM. This CDR3 has 12 residues.

CDR3 region: CASTRMGAEAFF. Here the CDR3 DNA reads TGTGCCAGCACCCGAATGGGGGCTGAAGCTTTCTTT. The chain combines TRBV2 with TRBJ1-1; the D gene is possibly TRBD1 (5 bases). The V end lost 7 bases, the J end lost 6 bases, and 12 bases lay between the germline ends. Germline values: CDR1 SNHLY, CDR2 FYNNEI. This CDR3 is built from 12 residues.

This chain joins TRBV19 and TRBJ1-5; 7 nucleotides line up with TRBD1. The CDR3 is made up of 13 amino acids. Germline V gives CDR1 LNHDA, CDR2 SQIVND (reference sequence). With 7 bases clipped from V and 9 bases from J, the junction kept 9 bases outside the gene matches. The CDR3 spells CASTTGSVLPQHF. Here the CDR3 DNA reads TGTGCCAGTACGACAGGGTCCGTATTGCCCCAGCATTTT.

The J gene is TRBJ2-7, the V gene TRBV30, with D tentatively TRBD1 (5 bases). The CDR3 is made up of 14 amino acids. CDR1 is GTSNPN and CDR2 is SVGIG in the germline V gene (reference sequence). V dropped 0 bases and J dropped 0 bases, with 9 bases sitting between them. CDR3 residues: CAWSVQVSSYEQYF. In DNA form, the CDR3 reads TGTGCCTGGAGTGTACAGGTTTCCTCCTACGAGCAGTACTTC.

In DNA, the CDR3 is TGTGCCGCACGATCCGTCGGTACTACTAACTATGGCTACACCTTC. As protein: CAARSVGTTNYGYTF. The chain carries TRBV27 and TRBJ1-2; unclear D gene. The V gene lost 11 bases and the J gene lost 0 bases, with 19 bases spanning the gap. The CDR3 runs 15 residues. The V gene's germline CDR1 is MNHEY and CDR2 SMNVEV (reference sequence).